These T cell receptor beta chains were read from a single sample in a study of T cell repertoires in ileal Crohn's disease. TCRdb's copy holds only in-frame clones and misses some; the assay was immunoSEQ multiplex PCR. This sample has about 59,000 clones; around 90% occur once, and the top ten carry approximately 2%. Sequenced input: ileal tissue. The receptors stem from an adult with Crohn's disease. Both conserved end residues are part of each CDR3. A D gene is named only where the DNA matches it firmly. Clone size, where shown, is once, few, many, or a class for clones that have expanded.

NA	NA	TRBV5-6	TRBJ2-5	CASSLLAEETQYF	TGTGCCAGCAGCCTTTTAGCGGAAGAGACCCAGTACTTC
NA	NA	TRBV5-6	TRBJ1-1	CASSLGESLGAFF	TGTGCCAGCAGCTTGGGGGAGTCCCTGGGGGCTTTCTTT
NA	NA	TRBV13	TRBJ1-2	CASSARQGDYYGYTF	TGTGCCAGCAGCGCACGGCAGGGTGATTACTATGGCTACACCTTC
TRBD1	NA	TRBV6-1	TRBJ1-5	CASSETGVRPQHF	TGTGCCAGCAGTGAGACAGGGGTAAGGCCCCAGCATTTT
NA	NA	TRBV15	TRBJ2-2	CATMGDLTGELFF	TGTGCCACCATGGGAGATCTGACCGGGGAGCTGTTTTTT
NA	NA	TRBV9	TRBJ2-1	CASSVGSPRNYNEQFF	TGTGCCAGCAGCGTAGGTTCCCCCAGAAATTACAATGAGCAGTTCTTC
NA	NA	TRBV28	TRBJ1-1	CASSLSLRSANSATATEAFF	TGTGCCAGCAGTTTATCCCTCCGGTCGGCGAACAGTGCAACGGCCACTGAAGCTTTCTTT
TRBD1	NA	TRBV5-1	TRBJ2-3	CASSAQQGVEDTQYF	TGCGCCAGCAGCGCCCAACAGGGGGTTGAGGATACGCAGTATTTT
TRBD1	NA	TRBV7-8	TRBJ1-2	CASSHRDSSYGYTF	TGTGCCAGCAGCCACCGGGACAGTAGCTATGGCTACACCTTC
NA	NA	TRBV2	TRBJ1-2	CASSDQGPGYTF	TGTGCCAGCAGTGATCAGGGGCCTGGCTACACCTTC
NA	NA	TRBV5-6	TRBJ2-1	CASTLWRNNEQFF	TGTGCCAGCACCCTATGGAGGAACAATGAGCAGTTCTTC
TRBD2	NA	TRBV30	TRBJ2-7	CARSSGGSYEQYF	TGTGCCAGGTCCAGCGGGGGATCCTACGAGCAGTACTTC
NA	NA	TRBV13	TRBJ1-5	CASSLRYEGIPVQPQHF	TGTGCCAGCAGCTTAAGGTACGAGGGAATTCCGGTGCAGCCCCAGCATTTT
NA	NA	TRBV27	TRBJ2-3	CASSFIGGGTDTQYF	TGTGCCAGCAGTTTTATAGGGGGGGGCACAGATACGCAGTATTTT
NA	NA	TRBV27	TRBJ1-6	CASSSAPGLSNKNSPLHF	TGTGCCAGCAGTTCCGCCCCCGGACTCAGTAATAAGAATTCACCCCTCCACTTT
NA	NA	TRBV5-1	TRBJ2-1	CASSLTGNNEQFF	TGCGCCAGCAGCTTGACAGGGAACAATGAGCAGTTCTTC
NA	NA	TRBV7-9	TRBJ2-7	CASSSPQDYEQYF	TGTGCCAGCAGCTCCCCCCAGGACTACGAGCAGTACTTC
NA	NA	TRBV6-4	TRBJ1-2	CASSDRGNYGYTF	TGTGCCAGCAGTGACCGGGGTAACTATGGCTACACCTTC
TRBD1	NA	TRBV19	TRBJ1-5	CATSRGREPQHF	TGTGCCACTTCCAGGGGGCGCGAGCCCCAGCATTTT
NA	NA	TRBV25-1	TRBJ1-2	CASSEYRGGIGYTF	TGTGCCAGCAGTGAATATAGGGGGGGCATCGGCTACACCTTC
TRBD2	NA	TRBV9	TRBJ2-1	CASSVSFNPSGVPYNEQFF	TGTGCCAGCAGCGTCAGCTTTAATCCTAGCGGGGTACCCTACAATGAGCAGTTCTTC
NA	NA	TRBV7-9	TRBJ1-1	CASSPGRQTNTEAFF	TGTGCCAGCAGCCCCGGGAGACAGACGAACACTGAAGCTTTCTTT
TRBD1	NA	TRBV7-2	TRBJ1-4	CASSLRQGAYRGEKLFF	TGTGCCAGCAGCTTACGGCAGGGGGCATACCGGGGTGAAAAACTGTTTTTT
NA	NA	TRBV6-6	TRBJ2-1	CASGLLDNEQFF	TGTGCCAGCGGCCTTCTAGACAATGAGCAGTTCTTC
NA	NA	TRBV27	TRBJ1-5	CASSLTTDQPQHF	TGTGCCAGCAGTTTAACGACAGATCAGCCCCAGCATTTT
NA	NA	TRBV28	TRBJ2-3	CASSFSVSTDTQYF	TGTGCCAGCAGTTTTTCAGTTAGCACAGATACGCAGTATTTT
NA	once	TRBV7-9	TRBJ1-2	CASSLKDSYGYTF	TGTGCCAGCAGCTTAAAGGACAGCTATGGCTACACCTTC
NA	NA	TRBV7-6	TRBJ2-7	CASSLKTANYEQYF	TGTGCCAGCAGCTTAAAGACAGCAAACTACGAGCAGTACTTC
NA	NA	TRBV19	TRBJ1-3	CASREPYSSGNTIYF	TGTGCCAGTAGGGAACCTTACAGCTCTGGAAACACCATATATTTT
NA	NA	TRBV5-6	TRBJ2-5	CASSLAGVVLRRETQYF	TGTGCCAGCAGCTTGGCGGGGGTTGTGCTGCGTCGAGAGACCCAGTACTTC
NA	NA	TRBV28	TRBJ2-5	CATRQAQETQYF	TGTGCCACCAGACAGGCGCAAGAGACCCAGTACTTC
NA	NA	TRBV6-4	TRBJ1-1	CASSPGGNTEAFF	TGTGCCAGCAGTCCGGGGGGTAACACTGAAGCTTTCTTT
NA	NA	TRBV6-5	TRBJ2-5	CASSYWAKRETQYF	TGTGCCAGCAGTTACTGGGCGAAAAGGGAGACCCAGTACTTC
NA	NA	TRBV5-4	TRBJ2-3	CASSVGRGSTDTQYF	TGTGCCAGCAGCGTGGGACGGGGAAGCACAGATACGCAGTATTTT
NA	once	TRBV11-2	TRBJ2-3	CASSLDRRDTQYF	TGTGCCAGCAGCTTAGATCGGAGGGATACGCAGTATTTT
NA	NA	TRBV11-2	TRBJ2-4	CASSSSRGQYF	TGTGCCAGCAGCTCCTCGCGGGGCCAGTACTTC
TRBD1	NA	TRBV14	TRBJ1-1	CASSQLTGTGVDFF	TGTGCCAGCAGCCAACTCACCGGGACAGGGGTGGATTTCTTT
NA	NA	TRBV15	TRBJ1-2	CATSRTDSKKVDYGYTF	TGTGCCACCAGCAGAACAGATAGTAAGAAGGTTGACTATGGCTACACCTTC
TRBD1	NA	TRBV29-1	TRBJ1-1	CSVSSTGRYTEAFF	TGCAGCGTTAGTTCGACAGGGCGCTACACTGAAGCTTTCTTT
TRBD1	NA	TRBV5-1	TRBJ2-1	CASSLVGQGANEQFF	TGCGCCAGCAGCTTGGTAGGACAGGGGGCGAATGAGCAGTTCTTC
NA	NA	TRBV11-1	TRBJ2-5	CASSFERMETQYF	TGTGCCAGCAGCTTCGAGAGAATGGAGACCCAGTACTTC
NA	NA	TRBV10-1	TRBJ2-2	CASSPGNTGELFF	TGCGCCAGCAGTCCAGGGAACACCGGGGAGCTGTTTTTT
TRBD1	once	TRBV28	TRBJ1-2	CASSQQTGGISGYTF	TGTGCCAGCAGTCAACAGACAGGGGGTATTAGTGGCTACACCTTC
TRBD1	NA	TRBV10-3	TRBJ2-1	CAISAKQGHEQFF	TGTGCCATCAGTGCGAAACAGGGGCATGAGCAGTTCTTC
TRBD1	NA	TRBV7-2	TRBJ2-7	CASSRPATGGKAQYF	TGTGCCAGCAGCCGACCGGCGACAGGGGGAAAAGCGCAGTACTTC
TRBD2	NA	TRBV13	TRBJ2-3	CASSLRGSGTDTQYF	TGTGCCAGCAGCTTGCGGGGGTCTGGAACAGATACGCAGTATTTT
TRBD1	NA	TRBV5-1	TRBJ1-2	CASSSGTGISTSSLGGYTF	TGCGCCAGCAGCTCAGGGACAGGCATTTCAACCTCATCCCTTGGAGGCTACACCTTC
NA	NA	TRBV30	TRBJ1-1	CAWSGFTASLNTEAFF	TGTGCCTGGAGTGGGTTTACAGCTTCCCTGAACACTGAAGCTTTCTTT
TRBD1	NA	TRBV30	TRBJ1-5	CAWSGGPGGFRNQPQHF	TGTGCCTGGAGTGGAGGTCCAGGGGGCTTTCGCAATCAGCCCCAGCATTTT
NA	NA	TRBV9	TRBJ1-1	CASSVTENTEAFF	TGTGCCAGCAGCGTAACAGAGAACACTGAAGCTTTCTTT
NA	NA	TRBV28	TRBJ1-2	CASNLPGVGYGYTF	TGTGCCAGCAATCTACCAGGGGTGGGCTATGGCTACACCTTC
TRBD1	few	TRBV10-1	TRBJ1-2	CASSSSTGNYGYTF	TGCGCCAGCAGCTCCTCGACAGGGAACTATGGCTACACCTTC